These 6 T cell receptor beta chains came from one sample sequenced in a study of regulatory T cells in long-lasting Graves disease. Combining iRepertoire HTBI primers with Arm-PCR of CDR3 regions, the authors built TCR beta libraries. TCRdb independently ran MiXCR on the multiplex PCR reads; one entry per CDR3 protein. The sample includes around 320,000 distinct CDR3 sequences, around 17% seen only once; the top ten take 25% to 30%. Noted time point: newly diagnosed GD, antithyroid drugs for less than 3 months. Isolated PBMC RNA provided the starting material for the TCR library. This same sample was also part of a study on T cells in Graves' hyperthyroidism and ophthalmopathy.

Here the sequenced sample was peripheral blood mononuclear cells (PBMCs), taken at new diagnosis, from a patient treated with antithyroid drugs. The receptors originated from a man aged 40-49 years with Graves disease.

The V gene is TRBV5-5, the J gene TRBJ1-6; 7 bases map to TRBD1. The CDR3 contains 18 residues. Germline loops: CDR1 SGHKS, CDR2 YYEKEE (reference sequence). The junction had 16 bases not matched to a gene; V was cut back by 2 bases and J by 8 bases. The CDR3, as DNA: TGTGCCAGCAGCTTTGGGGGACTAGAACAGGGGCGTGATTCACCCCTCCACTTT. Its translation: CASSFGGLEQGRDSPLHF.

This clonotype was counted a few times. The rearrangement links TRBV7-2 to TRBJ1-2; 8 nucleotides agree with TRBD1. The germline V gene has CDR1 SGHTA and CDR2 FQGNSA. This CDR3 comprises 13 residues. Germline trimming cut 2 bases from V and 8 bases from J; bases unmatched to any gene: 4. The CDR3 coding sequence is TGTGCCAGCAGCTTATGGACAGGGAGAGGCTACACCTTC. Translated, it gives CASSLWTGRGYTF.

This clonotype was detected ten times or more. The gene calls are TRBV20-1 and TRBJ2-5, with 7 bases identical to TRBD1. V shed 5 bases, J shed 7 bases, and the junction held 7 bases outside the gene matches. CDR1 is DFQATT and CDR2 is SNEGSKA in the germline V gene (reference sequence). The CDR3 length is 12 residues. The CDR3 loop reads CSALDRAGTQYF. In DNA form, the CDR3 reads TGCAGTGCTCTCGACAGGGCGGGGACCCAGTACTTC.

This clonotype was counted ten times or more. The chain links TRBV28 to TRBJ1-2, with D possibly matching TRBD1 (6 bases). The CDR3 consists of 16 residues. Germline V CDR1 and CDR2: MDHEN, SYDVKM. The V and J ends lost 3 bases and 5 bases respectively, with 19 bases between them. CDR3 loop: CASSFVGPQGVYGYTF. CDR3 coding DNA: TGTGCCAGCAGTTTTGTGGGGCCACAGGGTGTGTATGGCTACACCTTC.

This chain connects TRBV7-2 to TRBJ1-1; D is undetermined. The CDR3 runs 17 residues. V lost 0 bases and J 3 bases, leaving 17 bases between the germline ends. Looked up from germline, CDR1 is SGHTA and CDR2 is FQGNSA. The chain's CDR3 is CASSLALSSPRYTEAFF. As DNA, the CDR3 is TGTGCCAGCAGCTTAGCCCTGAGCAGCCCCCGCTACACTGAAGCTTTCTTT.

This clonotype was detected ten times or more. The rearrangement links TRBV12-3 or TRBV12-4 to TRBJ1-1; D remains ambiguous. V lost 4 bases, J lost 10 bases, and 13 bases lay in between. The CDR3 contains 12 residues. In DNA, the CDR3 is TGTGCCAGCAGTTGGACCCGAAGGGCAGCTTTCTTT. Its protein is CASSWTRRAAFF.